This T cell receptor (beta chain) was observed in a study of control samples from healthy donors and cancer patients. This table comes from immunoSEQ multiplex PCR, and its TCRdb copy is limited to in-frame clones, with some not included. The sample includes 150,000 or so clones, roughly 94% of them seen just once. The ends were cut back, 4 bases at V and 4 bases at J, with 13 bases in the middle. The CDR3 spans 14 residues. Germline lookup yields CDR1 MNHEY and CDR2 SVGEGT. The TCR sequence derives from a man aged 60-69 years with colorectal cancer. The rearrangement uses TRBV6-2 or TRBV6-3 and TRBJ1-2, with D possibly TRBD1 on 6 matching bases. Sample: PBMCs. CDR3 sequence (DNA): TGTGCCAGCAGTTTGGGGGCCCCTAGCTATGGCTACACCTTC. This translates into CASSLGAPSYGYTF.